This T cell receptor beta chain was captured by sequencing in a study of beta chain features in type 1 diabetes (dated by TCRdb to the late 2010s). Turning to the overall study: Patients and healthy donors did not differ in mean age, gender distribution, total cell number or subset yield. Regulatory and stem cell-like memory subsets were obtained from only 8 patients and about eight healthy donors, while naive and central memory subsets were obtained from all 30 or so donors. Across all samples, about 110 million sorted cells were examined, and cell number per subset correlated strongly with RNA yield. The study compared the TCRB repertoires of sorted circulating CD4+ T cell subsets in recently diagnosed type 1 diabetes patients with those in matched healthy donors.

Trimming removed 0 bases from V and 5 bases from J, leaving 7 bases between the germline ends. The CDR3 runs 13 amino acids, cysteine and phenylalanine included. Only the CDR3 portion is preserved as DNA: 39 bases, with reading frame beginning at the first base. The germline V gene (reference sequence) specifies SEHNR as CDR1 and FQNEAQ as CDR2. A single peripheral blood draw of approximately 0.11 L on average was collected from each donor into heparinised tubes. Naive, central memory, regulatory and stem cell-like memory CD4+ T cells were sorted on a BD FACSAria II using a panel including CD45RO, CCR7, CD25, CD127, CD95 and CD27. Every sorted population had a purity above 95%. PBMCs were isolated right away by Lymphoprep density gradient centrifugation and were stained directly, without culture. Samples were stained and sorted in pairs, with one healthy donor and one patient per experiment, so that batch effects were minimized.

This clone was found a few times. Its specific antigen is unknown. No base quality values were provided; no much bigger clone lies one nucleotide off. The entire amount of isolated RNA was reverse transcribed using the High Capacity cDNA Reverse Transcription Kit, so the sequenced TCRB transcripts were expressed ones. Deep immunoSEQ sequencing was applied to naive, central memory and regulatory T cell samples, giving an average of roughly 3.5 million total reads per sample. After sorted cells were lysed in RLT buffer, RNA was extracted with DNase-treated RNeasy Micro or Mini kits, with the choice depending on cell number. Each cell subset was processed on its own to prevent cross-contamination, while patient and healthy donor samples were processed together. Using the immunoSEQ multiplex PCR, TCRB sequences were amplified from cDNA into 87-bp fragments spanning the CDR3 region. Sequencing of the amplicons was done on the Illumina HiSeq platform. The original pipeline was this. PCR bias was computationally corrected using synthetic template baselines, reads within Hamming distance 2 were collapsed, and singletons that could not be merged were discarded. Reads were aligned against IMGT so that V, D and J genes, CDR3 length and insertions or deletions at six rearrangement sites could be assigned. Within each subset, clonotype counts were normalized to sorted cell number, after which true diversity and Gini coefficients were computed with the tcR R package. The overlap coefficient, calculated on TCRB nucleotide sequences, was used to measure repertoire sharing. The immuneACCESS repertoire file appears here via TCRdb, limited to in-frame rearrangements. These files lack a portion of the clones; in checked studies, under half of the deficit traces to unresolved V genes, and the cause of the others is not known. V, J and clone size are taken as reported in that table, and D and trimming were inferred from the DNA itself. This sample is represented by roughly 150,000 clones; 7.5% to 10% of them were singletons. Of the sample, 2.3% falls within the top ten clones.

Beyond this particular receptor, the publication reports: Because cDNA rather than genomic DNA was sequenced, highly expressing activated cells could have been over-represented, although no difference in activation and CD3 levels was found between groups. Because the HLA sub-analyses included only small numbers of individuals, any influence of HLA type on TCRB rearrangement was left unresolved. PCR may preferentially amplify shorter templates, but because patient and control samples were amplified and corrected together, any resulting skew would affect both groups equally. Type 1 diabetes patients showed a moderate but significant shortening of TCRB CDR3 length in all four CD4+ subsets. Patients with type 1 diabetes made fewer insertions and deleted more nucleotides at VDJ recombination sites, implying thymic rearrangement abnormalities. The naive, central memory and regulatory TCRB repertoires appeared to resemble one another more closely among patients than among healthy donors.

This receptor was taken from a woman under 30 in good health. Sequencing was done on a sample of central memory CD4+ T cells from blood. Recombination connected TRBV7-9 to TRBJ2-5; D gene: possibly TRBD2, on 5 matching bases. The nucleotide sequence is TGTGCCAGCAGCTTAGCGGGAGTGGAGACCCAGTACTTC. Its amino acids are CASSLAGVETQYF. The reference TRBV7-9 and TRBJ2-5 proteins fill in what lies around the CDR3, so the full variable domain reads DTGVSQNPRHKITKRGQNVTFRCDPISEHNRLYWYRQTLGQGPEFLTYFQNEAQLEKSRLLSDRFSAERPKGSFSTLEIQRTEQGDSAMYLCASSLAGVETQYFGPGTRLLVL.